Below are 16 T cell receptor beta chains sequenced from a single sample in a study of blood T cell repertoires in COVID-19. TCRdb's table, derived via immunoSEQ multiplex PCR, lists solely in-frame clones and lacks some. The sample contains over 80,000 clones, roughly nine tenths of which appear only once. The sequenced sample was peripheral blood. These receptors came from a human donor with active COVID-19. The donor label of this sample is uncertain.

The chain has TRBV14 and TRBJ1-4, with TRBD1 matching 7 bases. This CDR3 region has 18 residues. Germline V gives CDR1 SGHDN, CDR2 FVKESK. Trimming removed 0 bases from V and 8 bases from J; junction bases left unmatched: 15. The CDR3 region has the DNA TGTGCCAGCAGCCAAGACCGACTTGAAGACAGGGAAGACGAAAAACTGTTTTTT. Translation gives CASSQDRLEDREDEKLFF.

The sample holds one count of this clone. V and J are TRBV5-5 and TRBJ2-7, with 15 bases fitting TRBD2. Germline lookup yields CDR1 SGHKS and CDR2 YYEKEE (reference sequence). V dropped 4 bases and J dropped 2; count of bases not matched to a gene: 1. This CDR3 is 15 amino acids long. The CDR3, as DNA: TGTGCCAGCAGCCGGACTAGCGGGGGGGCCTACGAGCAGTACTTC. Its translation is CASSRTSGGAYEQYF.

V gene TRBV12-3 or TRBV12-4 combines with J gene TRBJ2-5, with a possible D match to TRBD2 (7 bases). V was clipped by 8 bases and J by 5 bases, with 15 bases between them. The CDR3 contains 13 residues. The CDR3 nucleotides are TGTGCCAGCTTAGGGGGGGAGCGTGAGACCCAGTACTTC. As protein: CASLGGERETQYF.

The chain links TRBV24-1 to TRBJ2-7, with 7 bases identical to TRBD1. Trimming took 1 base from V and 3 from J; bases not matched to a gene: 5. This CDR3 is built from 15 residues. In germline, CDR1 is KGHDR, CDR2 SFDVKD. This CDR3 is CATSDLSPGGYEQYF. The CDR3 DNA is TGTGCCACCAGTGATTTATCTCCAGGGGGCTACGAGCAGTACTTC.

The chain joins TRBV6-5 to TRBJ1-5, with D maybe TRBD1 (6 bases). Per germline, CDR1 MNHEY and CDR2 SVGAGI. The CDR3 totals 14 residues. V lost 8 bases and J 6 bases, leaving 17 bases between the germline ends. CDR3 amino acids: CASLKDLGGQPQHF. CDR3 DNA: TGTGCCAGCCTAAAGGATCTAGGGGGTCAGCCCCAGCATTTT.

V usage is TRBV6-5 and J usage is TRBJ2-5; TRBD1 matches at 8 bases. Trimming removed 4 bases from V and 5 bases from J; junction bases left unmatched: 3. Germline CDR1 MNHEY, CDR2 SVGAGI. This CDR3 region has 13 residues. This CDR3 is CASSWTGRETQYF. The CDR3 nucleotides read TGTGCCAGCAGTTGGACAGGGAGGGAGACCCAGTACTTC.

This chain uses TRBV5-1 with TRBJ1-1, with TRBD1 matching 10 bases. Trimming removed 4 bases from V and 4 bases from J; junction bases left unmatched: 7. CDR3 length: 15 amino acids. Germline-derived CDR1 and CDR2 are SGHRS and YFSETQ. For the CDR3, the DNA is TGCGCCAGCAGCATAGACAGGGGGCAAGGCACTGAAGCTTTCTTT. It encodes CASSIDRGQGTEAFF.

The chain links TRBV9 to TRBJ2-5; 10 bases agree with TRBD2. J gave up 3 bases and V 0 bases, and 5 bases lay outside the gene matches. CDR3 length: 16 amino acids. Germline CDR1 is SGDLS and CDR2 is YYNGEE. The CDR3 DNA sequence: TGTGCCAGCAGCGTAGATAGCGGGGGGATTAAAGAGACCCAGTACTTC. This codes for CASSVDSGGIKETQYF.

The gene calls are TRBV9 and TRBJ1-6; TRBD1 might be the D (6 bases). The CDR3 sequence is 22 residues long. Trimming shortened V by 0 bases and J by 0 bases, and 25 bases separated the two germline ends. Germline CDR1 is SGDLS and CDR2 is YYNGEE. DNA for the CDR3: TGTGCCAGCAGCGTAGCTGTAGTGGGTGCTCCAGGACAGACCTCCTATAATTCACCCCTCCACTTT. Residues: CASSVAVVGAPGQTSYNSPLHF.

This chain joins TRBV20-1 and TRBJ2-5, with D tentatively TRBD1 (6 bases). Germline V gives CDR1 DFQATT, CDR2 SNEGSKA (reference sequence). The CDR3 totals 13 residues. V lost 3 bases to trimming and J lost 1 base, with 9 bases between them. CDR3 in DNA: TGCAGTGCTAGTACAGGGCTCCAAGAGACCCAGTACTTC. Encoded protein: CSASTGLQETQYF.

This clone was seen a single time. The CDR3 protein is CASSPSTGSLPEQYF. CDR3 bases: TGTGCCAGCAGTCCCTCGACAGGGTCCCTCCCCGAGCAGTACTTC. This chain connects TRBV28 to TRBJ2-7; 7 nucleotides align to TRBD1. Germline V gene data show CDR1 as MDHEN and CDR2 as SYDVKM. Trimming cost V 5 bases and J 6 bases; bases outside gene matches: 13. The CDR3 extends over 15 amino acids.

This clone was detected only a few times. The genes are TRBV6-5 and TRBJ1-1, with D perhaps TRBD1 (5 bases). Per germline, CDR1 MNHEY and CDR2 SVGAGI. The ends were cut back, 8 bases at V and 3 bases at J, with 19 bases in the middle. This CDR3 region has 15 residues. Here the CDR3 reads CASSKMRGMHTEAFF. The CDR3 coding sequence is TGTGCCAGCTCCAAGATGCGGGGCATGCACACTGAAGCTTTCTTT.

V usage is TRBV3-1 (or the pseudogene TRBV3-2) and J usage is TRBJ1-6; D is unresolved. This CDR3 is built from 14 residues. V was cut by 2 bases and J by 6 bases, with 8 bases left in between. Germline CDR1 and CDR2: LGHDT and YNNKEL (reference sequence). CDR3 nucleotides: TGTGCCAGCAGCCAAAACATTTTTAATTCACCCCTCCACTTT. Its translation: CASSQNIFNSPLHF.

The genes are TRBV23-1 and TRBJ1-1, with 8 bases lining up with TRBD1. TRBV23-1 is an open reading frame whose function is uncertain. This CDR3 contains 18 residues. The V and J ends lost 0 bases and 8 bases, in that order; junction bases with no gene match: 17. CDR3 sequence reads: CASSQSPGTGPFALEAFF. CDR3 DNA sequence: TGCGCCAGCAGTCAATCCCCCGGGACAGGACCCTTTGCGCTGGAAGCTTTCTTT.

The V call is TRBV4-3, the J call TRBJ1-5; D remains unclear. The V end was cut by 0 bases, the J end by 7 bases, with 16 bases between. Germline CDR1 LGHNA, CDR2 YSLEER. The CDR3 is 16 amino acids. In nucleotides, the CDR3 is TGCGCCAGCAGCCAAGAGTCGTCGCCCTTCGGGCAGCCCCAGCATTTT. Its protein is CASSQESSPFGQPQHF.

The J gene is TRBJ2-5, the V gene TRBV7-3, with D possibly matching TRBD2 (6 bases). V lost 5 bases, J lost 4 bases, and 11 bases lay in between. CDR1 is SGHTA and CDR2 is FQGTGA in the germline V gene. The CDR3 is made up of 13 amino acids. The CDR3 loop is CASSVVGGETQYF. The CDR3, as DNA: TGTGCCAGCAGCGTCGTCGGGGGAGAGACCCAGTACTTC.